This is a list of T cell receptor beta chains from one sample in a study of Graves' ophthalmopathy and Graves' hyperthyroidism. MiXCR, run by TCRdb on the multiplex PCR reads, gives a single entry per CDR3 protein. The sample holds hundreds of thousands of distinct CDR3 sequences, around 20% seen once. Input material: peripheral blood. The source is a woman aged 18-29 years with stable Graves' hyperthyroidism. Both conserved end residues are part of each CDR3. Fields, in order: V gene, clone size, D gene, J gene, CDR3 DNA, CDR3 protein. D genes are given only for firm matches. Clone size is given for some rows only: seen once, a few or many times, or a class if the clone is expanded.

V: TRBV12-3/TRBV12-4; size: many; D: NA; J: TRBJ1-5; DNA: TGTGCCAGCAGTCCCCTTCGGGCAGGGCTGAGAGATCAGCCCCAGCATTTT; CDR3: CASSPLRAGLRDQPQHF
V: TRBV9; size: few; D: NA; J: TRBJ2-2; DNA: TGTGCCAGCAGCCCCCGGGGGAACGCGAACACCGGGGAGCTGTTTTTT; CDR3: CASSPRGNANTGELFF
V: TRBV2; size: many; D: NA; J: TRBJ1-1; DNA: TGTGCCAGCACTTACGACAGAAACACTGAAGCTTTCTTT; CDR3: CASTYDRNTEAFF
V: TRBV4-2; size: NA; D: TRBD2; J: TRBJ2-1; DNA: TGTGCCAGCAGCCAAGCCCCAGCGGGGAAGCCCTACAATGAGCAGTTCTTC; CDR3: CASSQAPAGKPYNEQFF
V: TRBV12-3/TRBV12-4; size: many; D: NA; J: TRBJ1-1; DNA: TGTGCCAGCAGCGCCTCATCCAACACTGAAGCTTTCTTT; CDR3: CASSASSNTEAFF
V: TRBV27; size: many; D: TRBD1; J: TRBJ2-7; DNA: TGTGCCAGCAGTTTAGACCGGGACAGGGTTTACGAGCAGTACTTC; CDR3: CASSLDRDRVYEQYF
V: TRBV6-5; size: many; D: NA; J: TRBJ2-7; DNA: TGTGCCAGCAGTTACTCGTGGTTCTACGAGCAGTACTTC; CDR3: CASSYSWFYEQYF
V: TRBV5-1; size: few; D: NA; J: TRBJ2-2; DNA: TGCGCCAGCAGCAGGGGACTCGGGGGCACCGGGGAGCTGTTTTTT; CDR3: CASSRGLGGTGELFF
V: TRBV20-1; size: many; D: NA; J: TRBJ2-6; DNA: TGCAGTGCCCACGGGACGATGGCTGGGGCCAACGTCCTGACTTTC; CDR3: CSAHGTMAGANVLTF
V: TRBV20-1; size: many; D: NA; J: TRBJ1-5; DNA: TGCAGTGCTAGAGGGCCCACTAGCAATCAGCCCCAGCATTTT; CDR3: CSARGPTSNQPQHF
V: TRBV12-3/TRBV12-4; size: many; D: NA; J: TRBJ1-5; DNA: TGTGCCAGCAGACGAACAGGGAATCAGCCCCAGCATTTT; CDR3: CASRRTGNQPQHF
V: TRBV4-2; size: NA; D: NA; J: TRBJ2-2; DNA: TGTGCCGGCAGCCAAGGGACTGACACCGGGGAGCTGTTTTTT; CDR3: CAGSQGTDTGELFF
V: TRBV2; size: many; D: TRBD2; J: TRBJ2-7; DNA: TGTGCCAGCAGTGACCGTAGCGGGACTGGATCCGAGCAGTACTTC; CDR3: CASSDRSGTGSEQYF
V: TRBV2; size: NA; D: NA; J: TRBJ2-7; DNA: TGTGCCAGCAGTGACGCAGGGTACTACGAGCAGTACTTC; CDR3: CASSDAGYYEQYF
V: TRBV4-1; size: many; D: NA; J: TRBJ2-6; DNA: TGCGCCAGCAGCCAAGATAGCAGCTCTGGGGCCAACGTCCTGACTTTC; CDR3: CASSQDSSSGANVLTF
V: TRBV19; size: many; D: TRBD1; J: TRBJ1-1; DNA: TGTGCCAGTAGTACGACAGGGAGGACTGAAGCTTTCTTT; CDR3: CASSTTGRTEAFF
V: TRBV12-3/TRBV12-4; size: NA; D: NA; J: TRBJ1-1; DNA: TGTGCCAGCAGGTCCCGGTCAATGAACACTGAAGCTTTCTTT; CDR3: CASRSRSMNTEAFF
V: TRBV7-2; size: many; D: TRBD1; J: TRBJ2-7; DNA: TGTGCCAGCAGCCCTGACAGGGTTCTAACCAACGAGCAGTACTTC; CDR3: CASSPDRVLTNEQYF